This TCR beta chain was retrieved from a study of control samples from healthy donors and cancer patients. After removal of 5 bases from V and 7 bases from J, the junction contained 11 bases not matched to a gene. The CDR3 length is 16 residues. Germline V lookup: CDR1 SGHAT, CDR2 FQNNGV. Generated by immunoSEQ multiplex PCR, the TCRdb table keeps only in-frame clones and is missing some. The sample carries 150,000 to 200,000 clones, 75% to 95% recorded once. The sample was blood. The chain is built from TRBV11-2 and TRBJ1-2; 12 bases align to TRBD1. This clonotype was obtained from a woman in her thirties or forties in good health. The CDR3 here is CASSREPGTGGLGYTF. CDR3 DNA sequence: TGTGCCAGCAGCCGGGAACCCGGGACAGGGGGCCTTGGCTACACCTTC.